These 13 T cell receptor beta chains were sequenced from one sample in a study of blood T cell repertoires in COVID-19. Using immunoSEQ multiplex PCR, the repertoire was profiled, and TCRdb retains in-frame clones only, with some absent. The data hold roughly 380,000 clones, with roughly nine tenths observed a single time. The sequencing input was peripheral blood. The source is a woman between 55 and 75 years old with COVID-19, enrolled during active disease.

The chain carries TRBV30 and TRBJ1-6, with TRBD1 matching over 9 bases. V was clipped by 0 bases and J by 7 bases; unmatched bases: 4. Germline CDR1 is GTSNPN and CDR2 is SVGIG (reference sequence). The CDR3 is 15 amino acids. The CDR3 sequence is CAWSVKGQGNSPLHF. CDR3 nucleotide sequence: TGTGCCTGGAGTGTAAAGGGACAGGGAAATTCACCCCTCCACTTT.

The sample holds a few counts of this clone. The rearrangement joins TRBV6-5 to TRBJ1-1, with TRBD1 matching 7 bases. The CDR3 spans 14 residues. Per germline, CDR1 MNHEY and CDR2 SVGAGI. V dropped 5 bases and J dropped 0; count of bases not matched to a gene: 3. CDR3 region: CASSRRGVNTEAFF. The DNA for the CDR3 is TGTGCCAGCAGTCGCAGGGGGGTGAACACTGAAGCTTTCTTT.

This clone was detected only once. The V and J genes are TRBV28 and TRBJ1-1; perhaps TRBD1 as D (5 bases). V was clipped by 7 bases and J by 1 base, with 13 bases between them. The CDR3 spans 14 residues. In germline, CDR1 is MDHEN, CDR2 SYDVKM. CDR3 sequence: CASTAGRKNTEAFF. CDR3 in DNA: TGTGCCAGCACTGCGGGACGGAAGAACACTGAAGCTTTCTTT.

CDR3 in amino acids: CASRPDSAYGYTF. In nucleotides, the CDR3 is TGCGCCAGCAGGCCTGACAGTGCCTATGGCTACACCTTC. The chain is built from TRBV5-1 and TRBJ1-2, with a possible D match to TRBD1 (5 bases). V was clipped by 5 bases and J by 4 bases, with 12 bases between them. The CDR3 spans 13 residues. The V gene's germline CDR1 is SGHRS and CDR2 YFSETQ.

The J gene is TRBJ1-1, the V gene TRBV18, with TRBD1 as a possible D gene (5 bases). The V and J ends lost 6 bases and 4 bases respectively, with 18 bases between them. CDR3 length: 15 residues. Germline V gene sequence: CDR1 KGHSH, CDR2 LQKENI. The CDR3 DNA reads TGTGCCAGCTCTTTACTGGGGAGGGGAGTCACTGAAGCTTTCTTT. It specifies CASSLLGRGVTEAFF.

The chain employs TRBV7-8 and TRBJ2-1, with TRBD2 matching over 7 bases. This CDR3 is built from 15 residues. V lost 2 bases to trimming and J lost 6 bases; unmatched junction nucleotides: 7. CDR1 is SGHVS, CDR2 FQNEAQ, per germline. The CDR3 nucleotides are TGTGCCAGCAGCTTAAGGGACTATCTATCCAATGAGCAGTTCTTC. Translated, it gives CASSLRDYLSNEQFF.

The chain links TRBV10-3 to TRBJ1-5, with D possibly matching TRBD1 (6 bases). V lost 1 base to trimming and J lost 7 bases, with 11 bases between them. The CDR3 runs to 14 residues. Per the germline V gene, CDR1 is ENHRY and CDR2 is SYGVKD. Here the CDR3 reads CAISELTGSQPQHF. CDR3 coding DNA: TGTGCCATCAGTGAGTTAACAGGGAGCCAGCCCCAGCATTTT.

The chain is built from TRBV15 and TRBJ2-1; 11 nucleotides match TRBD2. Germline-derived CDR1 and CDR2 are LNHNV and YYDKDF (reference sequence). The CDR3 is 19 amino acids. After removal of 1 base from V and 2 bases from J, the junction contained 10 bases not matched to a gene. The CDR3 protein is CATSRGLLSGGGTYNEQFF. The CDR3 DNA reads TGTGCCACCAGCAGAGGCCTCCTTAGCGGGGGGGGAACCTACAATGAGCAGTTCTTC.

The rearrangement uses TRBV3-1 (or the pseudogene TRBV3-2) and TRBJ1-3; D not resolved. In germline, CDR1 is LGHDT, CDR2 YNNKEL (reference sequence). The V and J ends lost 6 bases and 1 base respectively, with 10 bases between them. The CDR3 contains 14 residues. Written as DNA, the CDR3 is TGTGCCAGCAGACCCGGCGGATCTGGAAACACCATATATTTT. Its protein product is CASRPGGSGNTIYF.

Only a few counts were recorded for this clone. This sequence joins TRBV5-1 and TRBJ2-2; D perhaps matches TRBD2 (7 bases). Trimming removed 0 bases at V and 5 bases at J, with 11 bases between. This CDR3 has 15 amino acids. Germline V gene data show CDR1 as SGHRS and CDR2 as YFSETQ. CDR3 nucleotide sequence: TGCGCCAGCAGCTTGGAGGGGGGGCGAACCGGGGAGCTGTTTTTT. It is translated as CASSLEGGRTGELFF.

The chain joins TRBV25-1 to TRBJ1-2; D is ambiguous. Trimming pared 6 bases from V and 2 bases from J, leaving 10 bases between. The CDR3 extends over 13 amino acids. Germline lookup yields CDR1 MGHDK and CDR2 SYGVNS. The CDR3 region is CASRIDGNYGYTF. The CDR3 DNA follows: TGTGCCAGCAGGATAGACGGGAACTATGGCTACACCTTC.

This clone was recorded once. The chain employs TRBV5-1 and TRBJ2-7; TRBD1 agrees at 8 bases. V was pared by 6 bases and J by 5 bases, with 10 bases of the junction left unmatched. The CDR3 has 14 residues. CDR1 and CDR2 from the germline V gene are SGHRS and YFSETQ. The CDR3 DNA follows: TGCGCCAGCAAAAGCGAGACAGGGGCGGACGAGCAGTACTTC. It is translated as CASKSETGADEQYF. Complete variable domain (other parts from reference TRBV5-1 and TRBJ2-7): KAGVTQTPRYLIKTRGQQVTLSCSPISGHRSVSWYQQTPGQGLQFLFEYFSETQRNKGNFPGRFSGRQFSNSRSEMNVSTLELGDSALYLCASKSETGADEQYFGPGTRLTVT.

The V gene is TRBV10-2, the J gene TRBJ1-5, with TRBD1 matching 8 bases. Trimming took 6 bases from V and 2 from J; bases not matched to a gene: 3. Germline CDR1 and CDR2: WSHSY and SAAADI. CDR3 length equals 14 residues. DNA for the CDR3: TGCGCCAGCAGCGCACAGGGGGGCAATCAGCCCCAGCATTTT. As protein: CASSAQGGNQPQHF.